The next 20 T cell receptor beta chains were all read from a single sample in a study of T cells in localized non-small cell lung cancer. Produced via immunoSEQ multiplex PCR; TCRdb's table is partial and in-frame only. The sample consists of some 50,000 clones, 81% of them appearing once. The source material was peripheral blood mononuclear cells, sampled before any cancer treatment. These receptors all stem from a man aged 40 to 70 with stage III lung adenocarcinoma.

This chain uses TRBV2 with TRBJ2-3; D uncertain. CDR3 length equals 14 residues. Germline V CDR1 and CDR2: SNHLY, FYNNEI. Trimming left V 7 bases short and J 5 bases short, with 16 bases between. CDR3 nucleotides: TGTGCCAGCACCTCGACTGGGTGGGAAGATACGCAGTATTTT. Amino acid sequence: CASTSTGWEDTQYF. Full variable domain (outside the CDR3, taken from reference TRBV2 and TRBJ2-3): EPEVTQTPSHQVTQMGQEVILRCVPISNHLYFYWYRQILGQKVEFLVSFYNNEISEKSEIFDDQFSVERPDGSNFTLKIRSTKLEDSAMYFCASTSTGWEDTQYFGPGTRLTVL.

The chain employs TRBV2 and TRBJ2-3; 10 bases match TRBD2. The trim removed 10 bases at V and 5 bases at J, leaving 9 bases unmatched. Looked up from germline, CDR1 is SNHLY and CDR2 is FYNNEI. This CDR3 comprises 14 residues. The CDR3 sequence: CATTSGGAGDTQYF. In nucleotides, the CDR3 is TGTGCCACGACGAGCGGGGGGGCCGGAGATACGCAGTATTTT.

This chain links TRBV10-3 with TRBJ2-3, with 10 positions matching TRBD2. The V gene's germline CDR1 is ENHRY and CDR2 SYGVKD. Germline trimming cut 5 bases from V and 3 bases from J; bases unmatched to any gene: 2. The CDR3 length is 14 residues. Here the CDR3 reads CAISTSGATDTQYF. In DNA, the CDR3 is TGTGCCATCAGTACTAGCGGGGCGACAGATACGCAGTATTTT.

This clone was picked up a small number of times. The V gene is TRBV25-1, the J gene TRBJ2-3; D gene unclear. The CDR3 has 13 residues. CDR1 is MGHDK and CDR2 is SYGVNS in the germline V gene. V was clipped by 0 bases and J by 4 bases, with 5 bases between them. The CDR3 protein is CASSEYGADTQYF. The CDR3 bases are TGTGCCAGCAGTGAATATGGGGCAGATACGCAGTATTTT.

The chain links TRBV6-1 to TRBJ2-3; no reliable D call. This CDR3 contains 14 residues. Germline V lookup: CDR1 MNHNS, CDR2 SASEGT. Deletions cut 0 bases from V and 4 bases from J, with 8 bases between. The CDR3 DNA reads as TGTGCCAGCAGTGAAGCGGCCGCCTCAGATACGCAGTATTTT. Translation gives CASSEAAASDTQYF.

The chain recombines TRBV11-2 with TRBJ2-3; 8 bases match TRBD2. Germline values: CDR1 SGHAT, CDR2 FQNNGV. The CDR3 totals 15 residues. Trimming took 5 bases from V and 1 from J; bases not matched to a gene: 5. CDR3 protein: CASSIGGARTDTQYF. CDR3 sequence (DNA): TGTGCCAGCAGCATCGGGGGGGCCCGCACAGATACGCAGTATTTT. The full variable domain, its missing parts supplied by reference TRBV11-2 and TRBJ2-3, is EAGVAQSPRYKIIEKRQSVAFWCNPISGHATLYWYQQILGQGPKLLIQFQNNGVVDDSQLPKDRFSAERLKGVDSTLKIQPAKLEDSAVYLCASSIGGARTDTQYFGPGTRLTVL.

The chain combines TRBV6-6 with TRBJ2-1; possibly TRBD1 for D (6 bases). The CDR3 has 16 residues. Germline-derived CDR1 and CDR2 are MNHNY and SVGAGI (reference sequence). V lost 0 bases and J 5 bases, leaving 14 bases between the germline ends. CDR3 nucleotide sequence: TGTGCCAGCAGTTACTCGACGGTGGGGGCCAACAATGAGCAGTTCTTC. Translation gives CASSYSTVGANNEQFF.

The CDR3 reads CASSSGQGRHEQYF. The CDR3 region has the DNA TGTGCCAGCAGCTCGGGACAGGGGAGGCACGAGCAGTACTTC. The chain links TRBV11-3 to TRBJ2-7; 10 bases align to TRBD1. The CDR3 sequence is 14 residues long. The ends lost 4 bases at V and 5 bases at J; junction bases unmatched: 5. Germline CDR1 reads SGHNT; CDR2 reads YENEEA.

The chain recombines TRBV12-5 with TRBJ2-1; no clear D. Trimming took 0 bases from V and 8 from J, leaving 5 bases between them. CDR3 size: 12 residues. Germline CDR1 is LGHNT and CDR2 is FRNRAP. The CDR3 coding sequence is TGTGCTAGTGGTTTGGTACGTCATGAGCAGTTCTTC. As protein: CASGLVRHEQFF. The whole variable domain, filled in from reference TRBV12-5 and TRBJ2-1, reads DARVTQTPRHKVTEMGQEVTMRCQPILGHNTVFWYRQTMMQGLELLAYFRNRAPLDDSGMPKDRFSAEMPDATLATLKIQPSEPRDSAVYFCASGLVRHEQFFGPGTRLTVL.

The V gene is TRBV16, the J gene TRBJ1-3, with TRBD1 identical over 8 bases. The CDR3 is 14 residues long. Germline V CDR1 and CDR2: KGHSY, FQNENV. Losses at the gene ends were 2 bases for V and 4 bases for J; bases not matched to a gene: 1. The CDR3 sequence is CASSQGTGGNTIYF. The CDR3 DNA reads as TGTGCCAGCAGCCAAGGGACAGGAGGAAACACCATATATTTT.

The chain links TRBV7-8 to TRBJ2-6; TRBD1 or TRBD2 may be the D gene (7 bases each). Trimming shortened V by 10 bases and J by 2 bases, and 21 bases separated the two germline ends. The CDR3 extends over 17 amino acids. Germline CDR1 and CDR2: SGHVS and FQNEAQ. CDR3 protein: CATYHRGGGPGANVLTF. For the CDR3, the DNA is TGTGCCACGTACCACAGGGGAGGGGGACCTGGGGCCAACGTCCTGACTTTC.

V is TRBV5-4 and J is TRBJ2-5; TRBD2 matches at 12 bases. The V and J ends lost 5 bases and 1 base, in that order; junction bases with no gene match: 12. Germline CDR1 is SGHNT and CDR2 is YYREEE (reference sequence). The CDR3 totals 18 residues. The CDR3 DNA follows: TGTGCCAGCAGAAGGGAGGCTAGCGGGGGGGCATCCCAAGAGACCCAGTACTTC. Translating gives CASRREASGGASQETQYF.

The rearrangement joins TRBV19 to TRBJ2-5, with TRBD1 matching over 7 bases. V trimming: 2 bases; J trimming: 5 bases; junction bases outside the gene matches: 8. The CDR3 loop spans 15 amino acids. The germline CDR1 and CDR2 sequences are LNHDA and SQIVND (reference sequence). The DNA for the CDR3 is TGTGCCAGTAGTATAAGAAGGGGGCCTAGGGAGACCCAGTACTTC. This gives the protein CASSIRRGPRETQYF.

The CDR3 sequence: CASRRDLANYGYTF. CDR3 coding DNA: TGTGCCAGCAGGCGGGACCTCGCTAACTATGGCTACACCTTC. The rearrangement joins TRBV27 to TRBJ1-2; possible D gene TRBD1, 5 bases. The germline V gene encodes CDR1 MNHEY and CDR2 SMNVEV (reference sequence). The CDR3 sequence is 14 residues long. Trimming shortened V by 6 bases and J by 0 bases, and 11 bases separated the two germline ends.

The chain links TRBV15 to TRBJ2-3; D is perhaps TRBD1 or TRBD2 (7 bases each). The ends were cut back, 5 bases at V and 2 bases at J, with 17 bases in the middle. Germline V lookup: CDR1 LNHNV, CDR2 YYDKDF (reference sequence). CDR3 length: 16 residues. CDR3 sequence (DNA): TGTGCCACCAGCCAGGGGGGGGCCATCCTCACAGATACGCAGTATTTT. This sequence encodes CATSQGGAILTDTQYF.

The J gene is TRBJ2-3, the V gene TRBV7-6; D is uncertain. The CDR3 is 14 amino acids. Trimming took off 1 base at V and 3 bases at J, with 8 bases between the two ends. CDR1 and CDR2 from the germline V gene are SGHVS and FNYEAQ. As DNA, the CDR3 is TGTGCCAGCAGCTTAGAATCGAGAACAGATACGCAGTATTTT. Its translation: CASSLESRTDTQYF.

The CDR3 loop reads CASRSPAGGDGETQYF. In nucleotides, the CDR3 is TGTGCCAGTAGGAGCCCCGCAGGGGGCGACGGGGAGACCCAGTACTTC. The chain joins TRBV19 to TRBJ2-5; 8 bases map to TRBD1. There are 16 residues in the CDR3. V trimming: 6 bases; J trimming: 5 bases; junction bases outside the gene matches: 14. Germline V gene data show CDR1 as LNHDA and CDR2 as SQIVND (reference sequence).

The sample holds a few counts of this clone. J is TRBJ1-1 and V is TRBV7-9; no reliable D call. CDR1 SEHNR and CDR2 FQNEAQ come from the germline V gene (reference sequence). The CDR3 is 13 amino acids. V was pared by 2 bases and J by 1 base, with 5 bases between. The CDR3 bases are TGTGCCAGCAGCTTAACAGCGAACACTGAAGCTTTCTTT. This gives the protein CASSLTANTEAFF.

The V call is TRBV10-3, the J call TRBJ2-7, with 12 bases that match TRBD1. CDR1 is ENHRY, CDR2 SYGVKD, per germline. The CDR3 contains 15 residues. J gave up 3 bases and V 10 bases, and 10 bases lay outside the gene matches. The CDR3 DNA reads TGTGCCACCGAAGCCGGGACAGGGGGCTTCTACGAGCAGTACTTC. Translating gives CATEAGTGGFYEQYF.

This chain connects TRBV30 to TRBJ1-1; D uncertain. Germline V CDR1 and CDR2: GTSNPN, SVGIG (reference sequence). V was pared by 5 bases and J by 0 bases, with 10 bases between. The CDR3 sequence is 13 residues long. The CDR3 nucleotides are TGTGCCTGGGACGGCAACATGAACACTGAAGCTTTCTTT. Its protein is CAWDGNMNTEAFF. The complete variable domain, with remaining parts taken from reference TRBV30 and TRBJ1-1, reads SQTIHQWPATLVQPVGSPLSLECTVEGTSNPNLYWYRQAAGRGLQLLFYSVGIGQISSEVPQNLSASRPQDRQFILSSKKLLLSDSGFYLCAWDGNMNTEAFFGQGTRLTVV.